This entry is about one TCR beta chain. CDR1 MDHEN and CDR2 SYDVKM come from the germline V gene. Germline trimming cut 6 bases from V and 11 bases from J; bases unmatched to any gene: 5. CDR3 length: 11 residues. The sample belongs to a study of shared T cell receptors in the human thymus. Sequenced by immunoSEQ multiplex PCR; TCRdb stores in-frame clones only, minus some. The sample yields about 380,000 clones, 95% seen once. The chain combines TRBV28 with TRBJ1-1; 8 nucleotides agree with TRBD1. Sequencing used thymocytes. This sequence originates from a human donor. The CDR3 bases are TGTGCCAGCAGCAACAGGGGGTCGGCTTTCTTT. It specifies CASSNRGSAFF.